This TCR beta chain was obtained from a study of blood T cell repertoires in COVID-19. The study recruited people aged about 18 to 95 years across about two dozen US areas. Participant-given clinical history determined each cohort assignment. Only in-frame clones appear in the TCRdb table, and some are missing; sequencing was by immunoSEQ multiplex PCR. The sample contains about 250,000 clones, 85% to 90% of which appear only once. CDR1 and CDR2 from the germline V gene are LNHNV and YYDKDF (reference sequence). The V segment lost 8 bases and the J segment 5 bases; nucleotides outside the gene matches: 9. CDR3 length equals 15 residues.

The specimen sequenced was PBMCs or T cells enriched from blood (not recorded which). The receptor was isolated from a man in his late teens or twenties who had recovered from COVID-19. This chain connects TRBV15 to TRBJ2-2; 9 nucleotides align to TRBD2. This chain's CDR3 is CATLATSGGTGELFF. CDR3 coding DNA: TGTGCCACCCTCGCGACTAGCGGTGGTACCGGGGAGCTGTTTTTT. Drawing the rest from reference TRBV15 and TRBJ2-2, the complete variable domain is DAMVIQNPRYQVTQFGKPVTLSCSQTLNHNVMYWYQQKSSQAPKLLFHYYDKDFNNEADTPDNFQSRRPNTSFCFLDIRSPGLGDTAMYLCATLATSGGTGELFFGEGSRLTVL.